Below are 22 T cell receptor beta chains sequenced from a single sample in a study of blood T cell repertoires in COVID-19. Assay used: immunoSEQ multiplex PCR; TCRdb lists only in-frame clones, some missing. The data contain 35,000 to 45,000 clones, approximately 88% of them singletons. Material for sequencing was peripheral blood. The receptors were gathered from a human donor in a cohort sampled during active COVID-19.

The chain combines TRBV3-1 (or the pseudogene TRBV3-2) with TRBJ2-7; D not certain. This CDR3 region has 14 residues. V gave up 2 bases and J gave up 7 bases, with 15 bases separating them. Germline lookup yields CDR1 LGHDT and CDR2 YNNKEL (reference sequence). The CDR3 loop reads CASSQRAPASEQYF. The CDR3 DNA reads TGTGCCAGCAGCCAACGCGCCCCCGCCTCAGAGCAGTACTTC.

This sequence joins TRBV4-3 and TRBJ2-7; 10 bases fit TRBD1. The CDR3 extends over 19 amino acids. Germline CDR1 reads LGHNA; CDR2 reads YSLEER. J lost 1 base, V lost 0 bases, and 12 bases had no gene match. Here the CDR3 DNA reads TGCGCCAGCAGCCAAGAAGGCGGACAGGGGGACCCCGGGTCCTACGAGCAGTACTTC. Its protein product is CASSQEGGQGDPGSYEQYF.

A few counts support this clone. The chain recombines TRBV5-4 with TRBJ1-2; D is uncertain. Germline assignment: CDR1 SGHNT and CDR2 YYREEE (reference sequence). The CDR3 has 14 residues. Deletions cut 1 base from V and 4 bases from J, with 11 bases between. This chain's CDR3 is CASSLPGPPYGYTF. The CDR3, as DNA: TGTGCCAGCAGCTTGCCAGGCCCCCCCTATGGCTACACCTTC.

In its sample, this clone was seen a few times. This chain links TRBV7-6 with TRBJ1-6; TRBD1 matches 9 bases. Germline V gene sequence: CDR1 SGHVS, CDR2 FNYEAQ. Trimming removed 4 bases from V and 8 bases from J; junction bases left unmatched: 3. This CDR3 comprises 14 residues. This chain's CDR3 is CASSSRDRDSPLHF. CDR3 sequence (DNA): TGTGCCAGCAGCTCCCGGGACAGGGATTCACCCCTCCACTTT.

The CDR3 sequence is CASSRTENYGYTF. The CDR3 bases are TGTGCCAGCTCACGAACAGAAAACTATGGCTACACCTTC. This chain joins TRBV18 and TRBJ1-2; the D is unclear. CDR1 and CDR2 from the germline V gene are KGHSH and LQKENI. The length of the CDR3 is 13 residues. V was shortened by 4 bases and J by 2 bases, with 8 bases between the two germline ends.

V is TRBV25-1 and J is TRBJ1-6; TRBD1 is a possible D gene (5 bases). Trimming removed 3 bases at V and 2 bases at J, with 14 bases between. Germline CDR1 is MGHDK and CDR2 is SYGVNS. The CDR3 spans 17 residues. The CDR3 sequence is CASSDSRQGPYNSPLHF. Written as DNA, the CDR3 is TGTGCCAGCAGTGATTCCCGGCAGGGCCCCTATAATTCACCCCTCCACTTT.

J is TRBJ1-2 and V is TRBV5-4, with D possibly being TRBD1 (5 bases). This CDR3 is built from 14 residues. Between the trimmed V and J ends, which lost 1 base and 6 bases, there was a span of 13 bases. The V gene's germline CDR1 is SGHNT and CDR2 YYREEE (reference sequence). This CDR3 reads CASSLQGDWNGYTF. The CDR3 nucleotides read TGTGCCAGCAGCTTGCAAGGGGATTGGAATGGCTACACCTTC.

V usage is TRBV4-3 and J usage is TRBJ2-7; D unresolved. With 0 bases removed from V and 0 bases from J, the gap between germline ends came to 6 bases. CDR3 length: 14 amino acids. Germline CDR1 is LGHNA and CDR2 is YSLEER. The CDR3 sequence is CASSQDRSSYEQYF. The CDR3 DNA is TGCGCCAGCAGCCAAGACCGGTCCTCCTACGAGCAGTACTTC.

The chain couples TRBV4-3 to TRBJ1-2; 8 bases agree with TRBD1. Per germline, CDR1 LGHNA and CDR2 YSLEER. The trim removed 4 bases at V and 0 bases at J, leaving 7 bases unmatched. This CDR3 is built from 16 residues. The chain's CDR3 is CASSPGQEGSNYGYTF. The CDR3 DNA is TGCGCCAGCAGCCCGGGACAGGAGGGGTCTAACTATGGCTACACCTTC.

The chain uses TRBV4-3 and TRBJ2-7; 8 positions match TRBD2. The V segment lost 0 bases and the J segment 2 bases; nucleotides outside the gene matches: 6. Germline values: CDR1 LGHNA, CDR2 YSLEER. This CDR3 comprises 16 residues. CDR3 DNA: TGCGCCAGCAGCCAAGAGGCGGGGGGACAAACCTACGAGCAGTACTTC. As protein: CASSQEAGGQTYEQYF.

The V call is TRBV24-1, the J call TRBJ2-7, with a weak D call TRBD1 (6 bases). V was pared by 4 bases and J by 4 bases, with 13 bases between. Looked up from germline, CDR1 is KGHDR and CDR2 is SFDVKD. CDR3 length: 14 amino acids. The CDR3 bases are TGTGCCACCAGTGACCCCAGGGGTGGGTACGAGCAGTACTTC. Translation: CATSDPRGGYEQYF.

This clone was detected only a few times. J is TRBJ1-5 and V is TRBV27, with D maybe TRBD1 (6 bases). This CDR3 is 15 amino acids long. V was pared by 3 bases and J by 0 bases, with 9 bases between. CDR1 and CDR2 from the germline V gene are MNHEY and SMNVEV (reference sequence). The DNA of the CDR3 is TGTGCCAGCAGTTTGGACAGCTATAGCAATCAGCCCCAGCATTTT. This gives the protein CASSLDSYSNQPQHF.

The CDR3 sequence is CASSGSGTSGGTYEQYF. CDR3 in DNA: TGTGCCAGCAGCGGTTCCGGGACTAGCGGGGGCACCTACGAGCAGTACTTC. The chain links TRBV7-9 to TRBJ2-7, with TRBD2 identical over 14 bases. Looked up from germline, CDR1 is SEHNR and CDR2 is FQNEAQ (reference sequence). The CDR3 consists of 17 residues. Germline trimming cut 5 bases from V and 2 bases from J; bases unmatched to any gene: 8.

The V call is TRBV27, the J call TRBJ1-1; weak D call: TRBD1 (5 bases). Trimming shortened V by 2 bases and J by 6 bases, and 10 bases separated the two germline ends. Germline CDR1 MNHEY, CDR2 SMNVEV (reference sequence). The CDR3 extends over 13 amino acids. The CDR3 DNA sequence: TGTGCCAGCAGTTTAGGGGGGGAGGCTGAAGCTTTCTTT. Translation: CASSLGGEAEAFF.

The J gene is TRBJ1-6, the V gene TRBV2; D unresolved. Looked up from germline, CDR1 is SNHLY and CDR2 is FYNNEI. The CDR3 runs to 13 residues. V lost 2 bases and J 8 bases, leaving 7 bases between the germline ends. The CDR3 region has the DNA TGTGCCAGCAGTGAAAGGCGGGATTCACCCCTCCACTTT. Its translation: CASSERRDSPLHF. Full variable domain (missing parts from reference TRBV2 and TRBJ1-6): EPEVTQTPSHQVTQMGQEVILRCVPISNHLYFYWYRQILGQKVEFLVSFYNNEISEKSEIFDDQFSVERPDGSNFTLKIRSTKLEDSAMYFCASSERRDSPLHFGNGTRLTVT.

J is TRBJ1-1 and V is TRBV6-5; D unclear. The length of the CDR3 is 14 residues. Germline V CDR1 and CDR2: MNHEY, SVGAGI. V dropped 6 bases and J dropped 0 bases, with 11 bases sitting between them. CDR3 coding DNA: TGTGCCAGCAGCCCGACATATATGAACACTGAAGCTTTCTTT. It yields the protein CASSPTYMNTEAFF.

The rearrangement joins TRBV3-1 (or the pseudogene TRBV3-2) to TRBJ1-1; tentatively, D is TRBD1 (6 bases). Trimming pared 2 bases from V and 3 bases from J, leaving 19 bases between. Germline-derived CDR1 and CDR2 are LGHDT and YNNKEL (reference sequence). The CDR3 loop spans 17 amino acids. CDR3 DNA sequence: TGTGCCAGCAGCCAAAGGTACGCGGGGGCGGAGGACACTGAAGCTTTCTTT. It specifies CASSQRYAGAEDTEAFF.

This clone was picked up one time. The rearrangement links TRBV18 to TRBJ1-1; TRBD1 agrees at 8 bases. Germline loops: CDR1 KGHSH, CDR2 LQKENI. CDR3 length: 16 amino acids. Trimming removed 4 bases from V and 1 base from J; junction bases left unmatched: 8. In DNA form, the CDR3 reads TGTGCCAGCTCACAGGGACAGGCAGGGACGAACACTGAAGCTTTCTTT. Protein sequence: CASSQGQAGTNTEAFF.

The V call is TRBV29-1, the J call TRBJ1-3, with 7 positions matching TRBD1. CDR3 length: 14 residues. J lost 4 bases, V lost 3 bases, and 6 bases had no gene match. Germline CDR1 is SQVTM and CDR2 is ANQGSEA. The CDR3 nucleotides read TGCAGCGTTGACCGCAGGGGGGACGGAAACACCATATATTTT. Translating gives CSVDRRGDGNTIYF.

The chain couples TRBV5-4 to TRBJ1-6, with a tentative D call TRBD1 (5 bases). With 0 bases removed from V and 3 bases from J, the gap between germline ends came to 10 bases. CDR3 length: 16 residues. Germline V CDR1 and CDR2: SGHNT, YYREEE (reference sequence). Here the CDR3 DNA reads TGTGCCAGCAGCTTGGCCCCCGGGGGCTATAATTCACCCCTCCACTTT. Translating gives CASSLAPGGYNSPLHF.

This clone was seen once. The J gene is TRBJ2-5, the V gene TRBV7-2; 10 nucleotides match TRBD1. The CDR3 spans 16 residues. V lost 5 bases to trimming and J lost 5 bases; unmatched junction nucleotides: 11. Germline V CDR1 and CDR2: SGHTA, FQGNSA. The CDR3 DNA follows: TGTGCCAGCAGCCCCTTGGACAGGGGGTTCGGGGAGACCCAGTACTTC. This translates into CASSPLDRGFGETQYF.

The chain couples TRBV3-1 (or the pseudogene TRBV3-2) to TRBJ2-7; 10 bases are a match to TRBD1. CDR1 LGHDT and CDR2 YNNKEL come from the germline V gene (reference sequence). The J segment lost 5 bases and the V segment lost 0 bases, leaving 7 bases of the junction unmatched. CDR3 length: 16 residues. Here the CDR3 reads CASSQDLDRGFHEQYF. CDR3 coding DNA: TGTGCCAGCAGCCAAGATTTGGACAGGGGGTTCCACGAGCAGTACTTC.